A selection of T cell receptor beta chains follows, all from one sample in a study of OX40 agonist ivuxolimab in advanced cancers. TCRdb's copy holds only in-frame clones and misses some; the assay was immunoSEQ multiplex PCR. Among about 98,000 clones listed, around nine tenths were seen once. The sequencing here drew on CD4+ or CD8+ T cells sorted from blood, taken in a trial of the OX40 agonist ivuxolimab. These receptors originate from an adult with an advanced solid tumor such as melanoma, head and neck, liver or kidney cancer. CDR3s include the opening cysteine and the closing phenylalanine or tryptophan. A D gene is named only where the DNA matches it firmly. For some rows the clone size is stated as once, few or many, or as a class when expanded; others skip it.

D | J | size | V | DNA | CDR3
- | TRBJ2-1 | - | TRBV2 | TGTGCCAGCAATGGAGTAGTGTTCTACAATGAGCAGTTCTTC | CASNGVVFYNEQFF
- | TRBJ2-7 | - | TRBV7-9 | TGTGCCAGCAGCTTGGGACACGGCAGCGAGCAGTACTTC | CASSLGHGSEQYF
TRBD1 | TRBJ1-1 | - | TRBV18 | TGTGCCAGCTCACCATGGGGACAGACGAGCTCTGAAGCTTTCTTT | CASSPWGQTSSEAFF
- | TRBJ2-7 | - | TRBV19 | TGTGCCGCCGTGGAGAGGCGTTCCTACGAGCAGTACTTC | CAAVERRSYEQYF
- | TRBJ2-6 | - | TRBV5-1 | TGCGCCAGCTGGTTTGGGTCTGGGGCCAACGTCCTGACTTTC | CASWFGSGANVLTF
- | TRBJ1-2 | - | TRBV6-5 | TGTGCCAGCAGTCCTACAGGGCGGCGGGGCTACACCTTC | CASSPTGRRGYTF
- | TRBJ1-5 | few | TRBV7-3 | TGTGCCAGCAGCTTAGGACAAGCCCAGCCCCAGCATTTT | CASSLGQAQPQHF
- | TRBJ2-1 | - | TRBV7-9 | TGTGCCAGCACCCTTAGGGGGAGTGAGCAGTTCTTC | CASTLRGSEQFF
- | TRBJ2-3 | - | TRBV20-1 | TGCAGTGCTAGAGTAGGAGATACGCAGTATTTT | CSARVGDTQYF
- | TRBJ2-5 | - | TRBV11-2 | TGTGCCAGCAGCCCCCAATCGGGGGAGGAGACCCAGTACTTC | CASSPQSGEETQYF
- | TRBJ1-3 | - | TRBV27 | TGTACAAGGGGGGACAACGAATCTGGAAACACCATATATTTT | CTRGDNESGNTIYF
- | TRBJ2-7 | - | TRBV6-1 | TGTGCCAGCAGTGATCCCACAATCCCCCTCGAGTACTTC | CASSDPTIPLEYF
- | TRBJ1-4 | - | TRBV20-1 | TGCAGTGCTAGAGATGAAAAACTGTTTTTT | CSARDEKLFF
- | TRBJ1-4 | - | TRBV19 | TGTGCCAGTAGTAGGACAGCTGAAAAACTGTTTTTT | CASSRTAEKLFF
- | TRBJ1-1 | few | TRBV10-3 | TGTGCCACCCTCAGGGGAGGTATAAGCACTGAAGCTTTCTTT | CATLRGGISTEAFF
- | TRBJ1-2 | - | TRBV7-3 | TGTGCCAGCAGCTTAACGGCGGGGAACTATGGCTACACCTTC | CASSLTAGNYGYTF
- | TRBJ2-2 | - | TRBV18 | TGTGCCAGCTCACCGGTTAGGCAGAACACCGGGGAGCTGTTTTTT | CASSPVRQNTGELFF
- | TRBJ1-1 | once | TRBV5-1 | TGCGCCAGCAGCAAGAGGGGTGGCACTGAAGCTTTCTTT | CASSKRGGTEAFF
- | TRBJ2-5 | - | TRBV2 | TGTGCCAGTGCGAAGAGGGGGAACTCTCTGGAGACCCAGTACTTC | CASAKRGNSLETQYF
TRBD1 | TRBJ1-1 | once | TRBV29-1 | TGCAGCGTTGAAAGACAGGGGGCCCCTTCAGCTTTCTTT | CSVERQGAPSAFF
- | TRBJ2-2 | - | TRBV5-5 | TGTGCCAGCTACGACAGGAGGTTGTCCGGGGAGCTGTTTTTT | CASYDRRLSGELFF
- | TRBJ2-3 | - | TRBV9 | TGTGCCAGCAGCGTAACCAGCACAGATACGCAGTATTTT | CASSVTSTDTQYF
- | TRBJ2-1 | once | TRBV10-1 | TGCGCCAGCAGTCGGGACAATTACAATGAGCAGTTCTTC | CASSRDNYNEQFF
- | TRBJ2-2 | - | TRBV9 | TGTGCCAGCAGCGTAGCGACGGAAAACACCGGGGAGCTGTTTTTT | CASSVATENTGELFF
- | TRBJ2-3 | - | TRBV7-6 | TGTGCCAGCAGCTCCCCTTACAAGGGATTGGGCACAGATACGCAGTATTTT | CASSSPYKGLGTDTQYF
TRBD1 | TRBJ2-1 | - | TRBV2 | TGTGCCAGCAAGATTGACAGGGGGAATGAGCAGTTCTTC | CASKIDRGNEQFF
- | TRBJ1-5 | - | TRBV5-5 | TGTGCCAGCAGCCCGGAGGGATCCTATCAGCCCCAGCATTTT | CASSPEGSYQPQHF
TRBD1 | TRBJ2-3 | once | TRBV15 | TGTGCCACCAGCAGAGGGACCGACCGCGGACAGGGGGAATCATATACGCAGTATTTT | CATSRGTDRGQGESYTQYF
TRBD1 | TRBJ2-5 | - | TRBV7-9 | TGTGCCAGCAGCTCGGACAGGGGGGATGGGACCCAGTACTTC | CASSSDRGDGTQYF
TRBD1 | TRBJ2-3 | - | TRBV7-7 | TGTGCTAGCAGTTTAAGACAGGGGGGGGGCACAGATACGCAGTATTTT | CASSLRQGGGTDTQYF
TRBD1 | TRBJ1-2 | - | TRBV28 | TGTGCCAGCAGTTCCCCGGGGACAGGAGGTGGCTACACCTTC | CASSSPGTGGGYTF
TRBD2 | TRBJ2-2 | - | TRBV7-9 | TGTGCCAGCAGGCGGGGGACCGGGGAGCTGTTTTTT | CASRRGTGELFF
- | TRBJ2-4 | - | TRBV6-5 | TGTGCCAGCAGGGTCGAACAGGGGCGGGAGGACATTCAGTACTTC | CASRVEQGREDIQYF
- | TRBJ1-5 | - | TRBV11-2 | TGTGCCAGCAGTCTGAGAGCAGGAGACGGGGGTCAGCCCCAGCATTTT | CASSLRAGDGGQPQHF
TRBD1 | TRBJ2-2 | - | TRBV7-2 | TGTGCCAGCAGCTCCACCAGGACAGGGGGCTATTTTGGGACCGGGGAGCTGTTTTTT | CASSSTRTGGYFGTGELFF
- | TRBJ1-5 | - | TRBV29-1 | TGCAGCGTCCCCCCGTCATATAGCAATCAGCCCCAGCATTTT | CSVPPSYSNQPQHF
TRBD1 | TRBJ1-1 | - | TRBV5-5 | TGTGCCAGCAGCTGGCAGGGGGGGATCACTGAAGCTTTCTTT | CASSWQGGITEAFF
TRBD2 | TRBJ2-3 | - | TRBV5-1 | TGCGCCAGCAGCTTTAGGGGACTAGTGTTTGGGAGCACAGATACGCAGTATTTT | CASSFRGLVFGSTDTQYF
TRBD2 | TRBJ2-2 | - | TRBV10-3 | TGTGCCATCAGTGATTCGGGGGGTAGGGGCCTGAGGGCGAACACCGGGGAGCTGTTTTTT | CAISDSGGRGLRANTGELFF